This T cell receptor (beta chain) was found in a study of T-cell memory formation after mild COVID-19. This clonotype was recorded many times. Its antigen is unidentified. Per germline, CDR1 MNHEY and CDR2 SVGEGT. The V and J ends lost 7 bases and 7 bases, in that order; junction bases with no gene match: 7. This CDR3 spans 14 amino acids. Study results and caveats: Shrinking CD4+ clones were chiefly CM and EM; CD8+ ones were chiefly EMRA.

From 5'RACE with constant-segment primers came TCR alpha and TCR beta cDNA libraries that carried sample barcodes and UMIs. MiXCR was run by TCRdb on the 5' RACE reads, yielding one entry per CDR3 protein. Of roughly 300,000 distinct CDR3 sequences listed, 8% to 9% were seen once; the top ten hold roughly 22%. The sequencing input was PBMCs or a T cell subset sorted from them (not recorded which). The chain joins TRBV6-2 or TRBV6-3 to TRBJ2-2; 9 bases align to TRBD1. The TCR was taken from a young man who had mild COVID-19 (a few samples of this study predate the infection). Cell type and time point are not known. This CDR3 reads CASISGTGIGELFF. CDR3 sequence (DNA): TGTGCCAGCATCTCCGGGACAGGGATCGGGGAGCTGTTTTTT.